A single sample is the source of the 20 T cell receptor beta chains below, sequenced in a study of CD8+CD57+ T cells in acquired aplastic anemia. TCR beta VDJ and CDR3 profiles were obtained from a genomic DNA template. TCRdb re-called the reads through MiXCR, storing one row per CDR3 protein. The sample includes 40,000 or so distinct CDR3 sequences, around 80% of them seen just once. Sequencing input: sorted CD4+, CD8+, or CD8+CD57+ T cells (not recorded which) from PBMCs. Receptor source: a human donor in good health, serving as a control.

Here the CDR3 reads CASIGGGNYGYTF. CDR3 nucleotide sequence: TGCGCCAGCATCGGCGGGGGAAACTATGGCTACACCTTC. The chain carries TRBV10-2 and TRBJ1-2; TRBD1 is a possible D gene (5 bases). The V gene lost 7 bases and the J gene lost 2 bases, with 11 bases spanning the gap. CDR1 is WSHSY and CDR2 is SAAADI in the germline V gene. The CDR3 covers 13 residues.

The chain has TRBV29-1 and TRBJ1-4; the match to TRBD1 covers 8 bases. V lost 5 bases to trimming and J lost 4 bases; unmatched junction nucleotides: 6. The CDR3 extends over 14 amino acids. CDR1 is SQVTM and CDR2 is ANQGSEA in the germline V gene. CDR3 nucleotides: TGCAGCGTTTTAGGTGGACAGGGTAATGAAAAACTGTTTTTT. Translating it yields CSVLGGQGNEKLFF.

This sequence joins TRBV29-1 and TRBJ2-7; a weak D match, TRBD1 (6 bases). The CDR3 has 13 residues. V lost 6 bases, J lost 2 bases, and 14 bases lay in between. Germline V gene sequence: CDR1 SQVTM, CDR2 ANQGSEA. The CDR3 bases are TGCAGCGTGATAGGGACAAAACCCTACGAGCAGTACTTC. Protein: CSVIGTKPYEQYF.

This chain connects TRBV19 to TRBJ1-5, with D hard to call. Germline V gene sequence: CDR1 LNHDA, CDR2 SQIVND (reference sequence). V gave up 7 bases and J gave up 0 bases, with 10 bases separating them. This CDR3 has 14 amino acids. The CDR3 is CASTPWDSNQPQHF. CDR3 DNA: TGTGCCAGTACCCCCTGGGATAGCAATCAGCCCCAGCATTTT.

The chain has TRBV6-1 and TRBJ1-1; D remains unclear. CDR1 is MNHNS and CDR2 is SASEGT in the germline V gene. The CDR3 consists of 15 residues. V lost 7 bases and J lost 2, with 17 bases in between. The CDR3 protein is CASTRRESFNTEAFF. CDR3 bases: TGTGCCAGCACGCGGAGGGAATCGTTCAACACTGAAGCTTTCTTT.

The rearrangement joins TRBV20-1 to TRBJ1-6, with 7 nucleotides matching TRBD1. Losses at the gene ends were 4 bases for V and 7 bases for J; bases not matched to a gene: 10. The length of the CDR3 is 15 residues. In germline, CDR1 is DFQATT, CDR2 SNEGSKA (reference sequence). The CDR3 nucleotides read TGCAGTGCTACGTCCGGACAGGCTCTAAATTCACCCCTCCACTTT. Its protein product is CSATSGQALNSPLHF.

This clonotype was detected a few times. The chain couples TRBV10-3 to TRBJ1-3; no firm D call. The germline CDR1 and CDR2 sequences are ENHRY and SYGVKD. V lost 6 bases to trimming and J lost 8 bases, with 14 bases between them. CDR3 length equals 13 residues. Written as DNA, the CDR3 is TGTGCCATCAGGAGGTCTGATGGGGACACCATATATTTT. The encoded protein is CAIRRSDGDTIYF.

This chain joins TRBV20-1 and TRBJ2-7; D ambiguous. This CDR3 has 11 amino acids. Trimming cost V 2 bases and J 5 bases, with 7 bases left between them. Germline loops: CDR1 DFQATT, CDR2 SNEGSKA (reference sequence). The CDR3 is CSARMGNEQYF. The CDR3 DNA is TGCAGTGCTAGAATGGGAAACGAGCAGTACTTC.

The rearrangement joins TRBV2 to TRBJ1-1, with 9 bases identical to TRBD1. J gave up 1 base and V 8 bases, and 2 bases lay outside the gene matches. Germline loops: CDR1 SNHLY, CDR2 FYNNEI. This CDR3 region has 13 residues. CDR3 region: CASGQGKNTEAFF. The CDR3 DNA reads TGTGCCAGCGGACAGGGGAAGAACACTGAAGCTTTCTTT.

This clonotype was found many times. The chain links TRBV10-3 to TRBJ1-2; TRBD1 is a possible D gene (5 bases). Germline CDR1 ENHRY, CDR2 SYGVKD. With 11 bases removed from V and 8 bases from J, the gap between germline ends came to 24 bases. The CDR3 has 14 amino acids. The CDR3 region is CAVMDGDYFMGYTF. CDR3 DNA sequence: TGTGCCGTTATGGACGGGGACTACTTTATGGGCTACACCTTC.

This clonotype qualifies as medium-sized. The chain joins TRBV5-4 to TRBJ1-2, with unresolved D. Trimming removed 7 bases at V and 6 bases at J, with 10 bases between. The germline V gene encodes CDR1 SGHNT and CDR2 YYREEE (reference sequence). The CDR3 length is 11 residues. The CDR3 sequence is CASLVGDGYTF. The CDR3 nucleotides are TGTGCCAGCTTAGTGGGAGATGGCTACACCTTC.

The chain carries TRBV5-4 and TRBJ2-6; 11 nucleotides match TRBD1. CDR1 and CDR2 (germline): SGHNT, YYREEE (reference sequence). The CDR3 spans 19 residues. With 2 bases clipped from V and 0 bases from J, the junction kept 7 bases outside the gene matches. For the CDR3, the DNA is TGTGCCAGCAGCTTCAAGACCGGGACAGGGGGCTCTGGGGCCAACGTCCTGACTTTC. Protein sequence: CASSFKTGTGGSGANVLTF. The variable domain in full, with the rest retrieved from reference TRBV5-4 and TRBJ2-6, is ETGVTQSPTHLIKTRGQQVTLRCSSQSGHNTVSWYQQALGQGPQFIFQYYREEENGRGNFPPRFSGLQFPNYSSELNVNALELDDSALYLCASSFKTGTGGSGANVLTFGAGSRLTVL.

V is TRBV6-1 and J is TRBJ2-7; perhaps TRBD1 as D (6 bases). The CDR3 is 12 residues long. Trimming removed 6 bases at V and 6 bases at J, with 12 bases between. CDR1 is MNHNS and CDR2 is SASEGT in the germline V gene. Here the CDR3 reads CASSAQTGEQYF. The CDR3 DNA reads TGTGCCAGCAGCGCACAGACAGGCGAGCAGTACTTC.

V gene TRBV24-1 combines with J gene TRBJ2-7, with TRBD1 matching 7 bases. The CDR3 consists of 17 residues. Looked up from germline, CDR1 is KGHDR and CDR2 is SFDVKD. With 5 bases clipped from V and 0 bases from J, the junction kept 12 bases outside the gene matches. This CDR3 is CATSGVPGQFNSYEQYF. CDR3 DNA: TGTGCCACCAGTGGGGTACCGGGACAGTTTAACTCCTACGAGCAGTACTTC.

This clonotype appeared a single time. V is TRBV7-9 and J is TRBJ1-1; D is possibly TRBD1 (6 bases). CDR1 and CDR2 from the germline V gene are SEHNR and FQNEAQ (reference sequence). The germline V and J ends were trimmed by 5 bases and 5 bases, with 12 bases remaining between them. This CDR3 has 13 amino acids. CDR3 nucleotide sequence: TGTGCCAGCAGCCCACAGGGTAGTACTGAAGCTTTCTTT. Amino acids: CASSPQGSTEAFF.

V gene TRBV19 combines with J gene TRBJ1-5; TRBD1 matches 7 bases. The CDR3 is 14 residues long. Germline V CDR1 and CDR2: LNHDA, SQIVND (reference sequence). V lost 6 bases, J lost 7 bases, and 9 bases stayed unmatched. For the CDR3, the DNA is TGTGCCAGTAGAGAAACAGGGGTATGGCAGCCCCAGCATTTT. Translated: CASRETGVWQPQHF.

The chain carries TRBV24-1 and TRBJ1-2, with TRBD1 matching over 8 bases. Germline values: CDR1 KGHDR, CDR2 SFDVKD. There are 15 residues in the CDR3. V lost 3 bases and J lost 1; bases outside the gene matches: 3. CDR3: CATSDTTGDNYGYTF. CDR3 nucleotide sequence: TGTGCCACCAGTGATACGACAGGGGATAACTATGGCTACACCTTC.

There are a few counts of this clonotype. V is TRBV15 and J is TRBJ1-1, with D perhaps matching TRBD1 (5 bases). Germline values: CDR1 LNHNV, CDR2 YYDKDF (reference sequence). The CDR3 runs to 14 residues. Trimming pared 0 bases from V and 2 bases from J, leaving 7 bases between. The CDR3 DNA reads TGTGCCACCAGCAGAGATCAGGGAAACACTGAAGCTTTCTTT. Its translation is CATSRDQGNTEAFF.

In its sample, this clonotype is medium-sized. The chain employs TRBV7-6 and TRBJ2-5; 14 bases are shared with TRBD2. After removal of 5 bases from V and 5 bases from J, the junction contained 7 bases not matched to a gene. Looked up from germline, CDR1 is SGHVS and CDR2 is FNYEAQ. The CDR3 extends over 16 amino acids. The CDR3 DNA reads TGTGCCAGCAGCCCAGGACTAGCGGGGGGCTGGGAGACCCAGTACTTC. It specifies CASSPGLAGGWETQYF.

The V call is TRBV7-8, the J call TRBJ1-1; no clear D gene. Per the germline V gene, CDR1 is SGHVS and CDR2 is FQNEAQ. The CDR3 is 18 amino acids. V gave up 1 base and J gave up 0 bases, with 18 bases separating them. Here the CDR3 reads CASSLGWRMEGVNTEAFF. CDR3 nucleotides: TGTGCCAGCAGCTTAGGGTGGAGGATGGAGGGAGTGAACACTGAAGCTTTCTTT.